The rows below give T cell receptor beta chains drawn from one sample of a study of immune evolution from preneoplasia to lung adenocarcinoma. Using immunoSEQ multiplex PCR, the repertoire was profiled, and TCRdb retains in-frame clones only, with some absent. The sample contains around 3,700 clones, about 75% of which appear only once. Sample: FFPE minimally invasive lung adenocarcinoma tissue. The source is a person aged 70 to 85 with lung adenocarcinoma. Each CDR3 is given with its conserved first and last residue. A D gene is named only where the DNA matches it firmly. Only some rows state a clone size, as once, few, many or a class for expanded clones.

V	D	size	J	CDR3	DNA
TRBV7-8	TRBD1	-	TRBJ1-3	CASSLVRAGGSGNTIYF	TGTGCCAGCAGCTTAGTCAGGGCAGGGGGCTCTGGAAACACCATATATTTT
TRBV19	TRBD1	few	TRBJ1-2	CASSETAGQGYGYTF	TGTGCCAGTAGCGAAACGGCTGGACAGGGGTATGGCTACACCTTC
TRBV7-3	-	-	TRBJ2-1	CASSLGPSSYNEQFF	TGTGCCAGCAGCTTAGGCCCGAGCTCCTACAATGAGCAGTTCTTC
TRBV6-1	-	once	TRBJ1-1	CASSEGGNTEAFF	TGTGCCAGCAGTGAAGGAGGGAACACTGAAGCTTTCTTT
TRBV7-2	TRBD1	-	TRBJ2-3	CASSKGQGTDTQYF	TGTGCCAGCAGCAAGGGACAGGGAACAGATACGCAGTATTTT
TRBV6-7	-	-	TRBJ2-2	CASSFRDSRLTGELFF	TGTGCCAGCAGTTTTCGGGACTCGAGATTGACCGGGGAGCTGTTTTTT
TRBV19	-	-	TRBJ1-5	CASSPMGGGNQPQHF	TGTGCCAGTAGTCCAATGGGGGGCGGCAATCAGCCCCAACATTTT
TRBV7-9	-	-	TRBJ2-3	CASSLVAAGVSTDTQYF	TGTGCCAGCAGCTTAGTAGCGGCTGGCGTTAGCACAGATACGCAGTATTTT
TRBV29-1	-	-	TRBJ2-7	CSVERLIQSYEQYF	TGCAGCGTTGAAAGGCTTATACAGTCCTACGAGCAGTACTTC
TRBV2	-	-	TRBJ1-4	CASSRDGSNNEKLFF	TGTGCCAGCAGTAGGGACGGATCGAACAATGAAAAACTGTTTTTT
TRBV11-2	-	-	TRBJ2-7	CASSLAGGGPSYEQYF	TGTGCCAGCAGCTTAGCAGGTGGCGGACCCTCCTACGAGCAGTACTTC
TRBV4-3	TRBD2	-	TRBJ2-1	CASSLGTSEINEQFF	TGCGCCAGCAGCCTCGGGACTAGCGAGATCAATGAGCAGTTCTTC
TRBV27	-	-	TRBJ2-7	CASSQRVAYEQYF	TGTGCCAGCAGTCAGAGGGTCGCCTACGAGCAGTACTTC
TRBV28	-	-	TRBJ2-1	CASSTPRQAPYNEQFF	TGTGCCAGCAGCACCCCCAGGCAGGCGCCCTACAATGAGCAGTTCTTC
TRBV15	-	-	TRBJ2-7	CATSRGWGRDEQYF	TGTGCCACCAGCAGGGGATGGGGCCGGGACGAGCAGTACTTC
TRBV10-3	TRBD2	-	TRBJ2-1	CAISDNSGSGSYNEQFF	TGTGCCATCAGTGATAATAGCGGGAGCGGGTCCTACAATGAGCAGTTCTTC
TRBV19	-	-	TRBJ2-5	CASSTSGEETQYF	TGTGCCAGTAGTACCTCAGGGGAAGAGACCCAGTACTTC
TRBV7-9	-	-	TRBJ1-1	CATSNHTEAFF	TGTGCCACCTCTAATCATACTGAAGCTTTCTTT
TRBV5-6	TRBD1	-	TRBJ1-1	CASSLGQGVGSEAFF	TGTGCCAGCAGCTTGGGGCAGGGGGTTGGTAGTGAAGCTTTCTTT
TRBV9	-	-	TRBJ2-7	CASSVKGVGEQYF	TGTGCCAGCAGCGTTAAGGGGGTCGGCGAGCAGTACTTC
TRBV2	-	-	TRBJ2-7	CASSESATDYEQYF	TGTGCCAGCAGTGAATCAGCGACAGACTACGAGCAGTACTTC
TRBV30	TRBD2	-	TRBJ2-1	CAWSWTSGRNEQFF	TGTGCCTGGTCCTGGACTAGCGGGAGGAATGAGCAGTTCTTC
TRBV4-1	-	-	TRBJ2-3	CASSQDRGDTQYF	TGCGCCAGCAGCCAAGATAGGGGAGATACGCAGTATTTT
TRBV4-3	TRBD2	-	TRBJ2-7	CASSQETSGTYEQYF	TGCGCCAGCAGCCAAGAAACTAGCGGGACCTACGAGCAGTACTTC
TRBV9	-	-	TRBJ2-7	CASSVEGVLDEQYF	TGTGCCAGCAGCGTTGAGGGAGTCCTAGACGAGCAGTACTTC
TRBV7-9	-	-	TRBJ2-3	CASRLPSTDTQYF	TGTGCCAGCAGGCTACCAAGCACAGATACGCAGTATTTT
TRBV6-1	TRBD2	-	TRBJ2-5	CASSEGAGVGETQYF	TGTGCCAGCAGTGAAGGGGCGGGGGTCGGGGAGACCCAGTACTTC
TRBV30	-	once	TRBJ1-6	CACQSTYNSPLHF	TGTGCCTGCCAATCCACCTATAATTCACCCCTCCACTTT
TRBV28	-	-	TRBJ1-2	CASSFIDIANYGYTF	TGTGCCAGCAGTTTTATCGACATTGCTAACTATGGCTACACCTTC
TRBV29-1	TRBD1	-	TRBJ2-5	CSVERDSIQETQYF	TGCAGCGTTGAACGGGACAGCATTCAAGAGACCCAGTACTTC
TRBV5-3	TRBD2	-	TRBJ2-1	CARSLAGLAGGNEQFF	TGTGCCAGAAGCTTGGCGGGACTAGCGGGAGGCAATGAGCAGTTCTTC
TRBV11-2	TRBD1	-	TRBJ2-5	CASSHRTGAPQETQYF	TGTGCCAGCAGCCACCGGACAGGGGCCCCCCAAGAGACCCAGTACTTC
TRBV20-1	-	-	TRBJ2-5	CSAGAGGAQYF	TGCAGTGCTGGAGCAGGCGGGGCCCAGTACTTC
TRBV27	TRBD1	-	TRBJ1-2	CASSLSSTTGGDYGYTF	TGTGCCAGCAGTTTATCTTCTACCACAGGGGGCGATTATGGCTACACCTTC
TRBV7-9	-	-	TRBJ2-5	CASSLAWLRGQETQYF	TGTGCCAGCAGCTTAGCTTGGCTAAGAGGGCAAGAGACCCAGTACTTC
TRBV7-9	TRBD1	few	TRBJ2-2	CASSSGQGNTGELFF	TGTGCCAGCAGCTCCGGACAGGGCAACACCGGGGAGCTGTTTTTT
TRBV5-6	TRBD1	-	TRBJ2-5	CASSYRGTETQYF	TGTGCCAGCAGCTACAGGGGTACGGAGACCCAGTACTTC
TRBV6-1	-	once	TRBJ1-5	CASSQEVRQPQHF	TGTGCCAGCAGCCAGGAGGTTCGGCAGCCCCAGCATTTT
TRBV4-2	-	-	TRBJ2-7	CASSQDGGVETYEQYF	TGTGCCAGCAGCCAAGACGGCGGGGTTGAGACCTACGAGCAGTACTTC
TRBV7-8	-	-	TRBJ1-1	CASSASTVNTEAFF	TGTGCCAGCAGCGCGTCGACCGTGAACACTGAAGCTTTCTTT
TRBV30	-	-	TRBJ2-3	CAWSEGNTDTQYF	TGTGCCTGGAGTGAAGGTAACACAGATACGCAGTATTTT
TRBV21-1	-	-	TRBJ2-1	CASSKEAGKGVNEQFF	TGTGCCAGCAGCAAAGAGGCGGGGAAAGGGGTGAATGAGCAGTTCTTC
TRBV19	TRBD1	-	TRBJ2-2	CASTPRDRGRTGELFF	TGTGCCAGTACCCCCCGGGACAGGGGTCGTACCGGGGAGCTGTTTTTT
TRBV19	-	-	TRBJ2-1	CASSIANRQLPRQFF	TGTGCCAGTAGTATAGCAAACCGGCAGCTTCCCCGGCAGTTCTTC
TRBV25-1	-	few	TRBJ2-3	CASSGGVESDTQYF	TGTGCCAGCAGTGGGGGGGTCGAGTCAGATACGCAGTATTTT
TRBV6-1	-	-	TRBJ1-2	CASSVESGYTF	TGTGCCAGCAGTGTCGAGAGTGGCTACACCTTC